This TCR beta chain is drawn from a study of T cell repertoires in cytomegalovirus infection. Study-wide background: Public TCR beta signatures indicated both CMV infection and matching HLA type. Regarding the study as a whole: Cumulative public TCR beta family frequency identified CMV carriers with the relevant HLA. Within the response measured ex vivo, HLA-C-restricted CMV-specific TCR beta clonotypes were dominant.

There are 15 residues in the CDR3. Germline assignment: CDR1 MDHEN and CDR2 SYDVKM. V shed 7 bases and J 4 bases; nucleotides not matched to a gene: 9. TCRdb recomputed calls from the reads with MiXCR, one row per CDR3 protein. Of fewer than 250,000 distinct CDR3 sequences in the sample, roughly 12% were seen once. This clonotype has ten or more counts. Antigen: not known. The rearrangement joins TRBV28 to TRBJ2-2; 7 nucleotides agree with TRBD2. This TCR was sampled from a human donor in good health (CMV status not recorded). Some clones in this sample may be carry-over from other donors' samples. The sequencing input was PBMCs. This chain's CDR3 is CASIPPGGGTGELFF. The CDR3 DNA reads as TGTGCCAGCATCCCCCCGGGAGGAGGCACCGGGGAGCTGTTTTTT.